This T cell receptor (beta chain) is from a study of neurological immune-mediated disorders (dated by TCRdb to the late 2010s). The study in broad terms: Peripheral blood TCR-beta repertoires from HTLV-I-associated myelopathy (HAM/TSP) patients, multiple sclerosis patients and healthy controls were compared by UMI-based sequencing. Longitudinal samples, technical triplicates and paired sorted CD4+ and CD8+ T-cell subsets, alongside PBMC samples, were included among the roughly 100 TCR-beta libraries. The cohort included approximately 68 subjects: some 14 with HAM/TSP, about 34 with multiple sclerosis, and roughly 20 healthy controls.

cDNA synthesis used template-switch 5'RACE with a primer carrying a 10-nucleotide random unique molecular identifier tagging each TCR transcript. Each sequencing run produced over 180 million TCR-beta sequences covering 15-18 subjects. Total RNA was extracted with the RNeasy kit. Using the KAPA Real-time Library Amplification kit, TCR-beta VDJ regions were amplified with primers for the TCR constant region and the 5'RACE anchor. Sample indexes and Illumina adaptors were added in a first PCR, after which library yield was increased in a second PCR. After purification with Ampure beads, the TCR product of roughly 650 bp was size-selected on a 2% E-gel SizeSelection system. Before pooling, library quality was checked on a Bioanalyzer, concentration was measured with Qubit, and libraries were quantified with the Kapa Library Quantification kit. An Illumina HiSeq 2500 was used to sequence the libraries paired-end at 2 x 150 bp. To increase sequence diversity, about 23-32% phiX was spiked into each library pool. In the original analysis: Quality-filtered reads were processed with the UMI-based MiGEC pipeline, which removed over 75% of raw TCR sequences during error correction. VDJ genes were aligned to IMGT germline references, and clonotypes were defined by unique CDR3 amino acid sequence plus V-J genes. Clonal expansion, Shannon diversity and CDR3 relatedness (CalcPairwiseDistances, ClusterSamples) were evaluated with VDJtools, and phylogenetic trees were built with CLCbio workbench. A clone was classed as expanded if it had 8 or more unique UMIs, a cutoff based on coefficient-of-variation modelling across technical triplicates. The public reads were reanalyzed by TCRdb: fastp trimming at Q25, MiXCR alignment, in-frame beta chains only. When rows share a CDR3 protein, they turn into one entry using the most common DNA and genes. These V and J calls derive from TCRdb rather than the authors' analysis. The sample profile shows about 15,000 distinct CDR3 sequences; roughly 3.2% of them were found once. The top ten hold 20% to 25% of the sample.

Healthy controls were blood bank volunteers in Maryland, USA. For the sorted-subset TCR libraries, the starting material was over 750,000 sorted CD4+ or CD8+ T cells. PBMCs were separated from peripheral blood using Ficoll-Hypaque density gradient centrifugation and then cryopreserved in liquid nitrogen. The study also sequenced paired sorted CD4+ and CD8+ subsets from healthy controls, HAM/TSP patients and MS patients. CDR1 SGDLS and CDR2 YYNGEE were looked up in the germline V gene. V was cut back by 4 bases and J by 8 bases, leaving a gap of 21 bases between them. The CDR3, from cysteine to phenylalanine, totals 16 residues. The entry retains the CDR3 DNA only, 48 bases that are in frame from base 1. Judged by its sample share, this clonotype qualifies as medium-sized (0.01 to 0.1%). Its antigen is not yet known. No much larger clone is present one base from it, and per-base qualities are unavailable.

Overall results and qualifications from the work: TCR clonal expansion was greatest in HAM/TSP patients and smallest in MS patients, who ranked below even healthy controls. No identical CDR3 amino acid sequences were found to be shared among expanded clones across subjects, suggesting that TCR-beta repertoires were private in all groups.

The chain employs TRBV9 and TRBJ1-4, with a tentative D gene TRBD1 over 5 matching bases. The sequencing sample was made of CD8+ T cells from blood. The source is a woman aged 40 to 55 in good health. DNA sequence: TGTGCCAGCAGCCCTCAGGATGACCCAGGGATAGAAAAACTGTTTTTT. This codes for CASSPQDDPGIEKLFF.